This record looks at one TCR beta chain sequence and its context. The count of this clone is one. Its antigen remains undetermined. Within one base of it there is no much larger clone, and no base qualities were kept. Measured from the cysteine to the phenylalanine, the CDR3 is 15 residues long. Only the CDR3 DNA stays, 45 bases, in frame from base 1. The CDR1 and CDR2 encoded by the germline V gene are MDHEN and SYDVKM. Trimming removed 7 bases from V and 1 base from J, leaving 14 bases between the germline ends. This sample stems from a study of control samples from healthy donors and cancer patients (dated by TCRdb to about 2020). Library construction relied on the immunoSEQ multiplex PCR assay. TCRdb limited this immuneACCESS table to in-frame rearrangements with V and J called. A share of clones is missing; checked studies link under half to unresolved V genes, and the rest is unexplained. The sample profile shows some 120,000 clones; 75% to 95% of them were found once. The top ten constitute 2% to 2.5% of the sample.

The source of this sequence is a man aged 18-30 years in good health. Recombination connected TRBV28 to TRBJ2-1, with the D call tentatively TRBD1 or TRBD2, each fitting 7 bases. Input material: blood. The CDR3 protein: CASMGGGGSYNEQFF. The sequence in DNA is TGTGCCAGCATGGGAGGGGGCGGATCCTACAATGAGCAGTTCTTC.